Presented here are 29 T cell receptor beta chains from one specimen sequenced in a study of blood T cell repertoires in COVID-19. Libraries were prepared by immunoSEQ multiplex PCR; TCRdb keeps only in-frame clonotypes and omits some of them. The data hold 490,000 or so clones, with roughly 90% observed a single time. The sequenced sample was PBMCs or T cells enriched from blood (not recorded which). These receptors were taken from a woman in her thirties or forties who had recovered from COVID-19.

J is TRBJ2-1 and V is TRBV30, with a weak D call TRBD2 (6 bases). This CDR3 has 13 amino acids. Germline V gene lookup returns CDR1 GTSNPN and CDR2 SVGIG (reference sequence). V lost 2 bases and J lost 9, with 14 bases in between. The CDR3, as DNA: TGTGCCTGGAGTTATGTGGAGGGAGGTGAGCAGTTCTTC. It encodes CAWSYVEGGEQFF.

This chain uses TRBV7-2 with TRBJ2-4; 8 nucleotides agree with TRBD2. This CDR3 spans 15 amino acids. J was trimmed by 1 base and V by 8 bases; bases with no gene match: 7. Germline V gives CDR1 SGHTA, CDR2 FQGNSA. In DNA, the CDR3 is TGTGCCAGCGCGACGGGAGGGCGGGCCAAAAACATTCAGTACTTC. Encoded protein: CASATGGRAKNIQYF. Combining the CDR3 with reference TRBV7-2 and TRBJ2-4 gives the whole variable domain GAGVSQSPSNKVTEKGKDVELRCDPISGHTALYWYRQSLGQGLEFLIYFQGNSAPDKSGLPSDRFSAERTGGSVSTLTIQRTQQEDSAVYLCASATGGRAKNIQYFGAGTRLSVL.

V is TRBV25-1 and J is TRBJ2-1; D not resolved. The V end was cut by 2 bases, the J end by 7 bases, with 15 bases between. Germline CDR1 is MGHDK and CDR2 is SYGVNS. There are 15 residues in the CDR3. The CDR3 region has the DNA TGTGCCAGCAGTGAACCTGGCGGAGCCGGTAATGAGCAGTTCTTC. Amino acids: CASSEPGGAGNEQFF.

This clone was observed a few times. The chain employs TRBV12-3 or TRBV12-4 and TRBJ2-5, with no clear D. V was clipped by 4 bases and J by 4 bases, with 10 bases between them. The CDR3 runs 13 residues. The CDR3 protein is CASSSSSLETQYF. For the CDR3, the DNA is TGTGCCAGCAGTTCGTCGAGCCTAGAGACCCAGTACTTC.

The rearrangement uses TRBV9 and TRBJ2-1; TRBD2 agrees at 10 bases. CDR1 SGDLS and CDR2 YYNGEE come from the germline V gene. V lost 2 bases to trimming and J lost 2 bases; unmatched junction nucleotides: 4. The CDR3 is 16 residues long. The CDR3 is CASSVGLAAPYNEQFF. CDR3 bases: TGTGCCAGCAGCGTCGGACTAGCGGCCCCCTACAATGAGCAGTTCTTC.

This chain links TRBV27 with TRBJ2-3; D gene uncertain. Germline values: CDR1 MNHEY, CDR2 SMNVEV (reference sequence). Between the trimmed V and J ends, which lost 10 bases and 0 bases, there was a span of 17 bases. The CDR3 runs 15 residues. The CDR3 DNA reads TGTGCCACACGGAGATCGTCTCCTAGCACAGATACGCAGTATTTT. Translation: CATRRSSPSTDTQYF.

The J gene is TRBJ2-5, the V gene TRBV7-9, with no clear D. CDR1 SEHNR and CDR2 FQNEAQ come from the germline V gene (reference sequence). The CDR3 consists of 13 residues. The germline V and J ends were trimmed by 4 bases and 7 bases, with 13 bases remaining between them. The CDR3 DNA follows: TGTGCCAGCAGCTCTCGGTTCGATGGGACCCAGTACTTC. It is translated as CASSSRFDGTQYF.

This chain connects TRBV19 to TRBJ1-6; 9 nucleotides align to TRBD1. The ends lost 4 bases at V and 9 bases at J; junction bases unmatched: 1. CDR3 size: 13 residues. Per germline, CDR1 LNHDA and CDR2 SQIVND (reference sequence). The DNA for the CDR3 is TGTGCCAGTAGTAAGGACAGGGGTTCACCCCTCCACTTT. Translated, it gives CASSKDRGSPLHF.

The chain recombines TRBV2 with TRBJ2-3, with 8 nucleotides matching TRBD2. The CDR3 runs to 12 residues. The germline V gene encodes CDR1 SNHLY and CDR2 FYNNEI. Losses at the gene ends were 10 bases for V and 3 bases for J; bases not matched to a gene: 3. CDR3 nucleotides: TGTGCCAAGCGGGAGCAGACAGATACGCAGTATTTT. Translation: CAKREQTDTQYF.

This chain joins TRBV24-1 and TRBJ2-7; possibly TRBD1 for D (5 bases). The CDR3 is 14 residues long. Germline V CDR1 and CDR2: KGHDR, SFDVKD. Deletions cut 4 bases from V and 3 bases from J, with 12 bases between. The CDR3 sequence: CATSDRRTFYEQYF. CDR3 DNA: TGTGCCACCAGTGACCGTAGGACATTCTACGAGCAGTACTTC.

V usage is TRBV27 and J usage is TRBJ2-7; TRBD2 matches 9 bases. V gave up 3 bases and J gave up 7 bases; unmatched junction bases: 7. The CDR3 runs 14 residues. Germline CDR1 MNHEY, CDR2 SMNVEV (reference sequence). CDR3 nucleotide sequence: TGTGCCAGCAGTTTCGGGCTAGCGGGACAGGAGCAGTACTTC. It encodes CASSFGLAGQEQYF.

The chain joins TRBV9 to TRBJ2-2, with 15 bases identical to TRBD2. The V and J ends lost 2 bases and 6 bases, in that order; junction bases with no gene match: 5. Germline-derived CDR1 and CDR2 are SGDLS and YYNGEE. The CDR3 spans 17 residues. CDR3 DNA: TGTGCCAGCAGCGTTGGGACTAGCGGGAGGAGGGCCGGGGAGCTGTTTTTT. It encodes CASSVGTSGRRAGELFF. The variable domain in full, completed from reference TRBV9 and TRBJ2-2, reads DSGVTQTPKHLITATGQRVTLRCSPRSGDLSVYWYQQSLDQGLQFLIQYYNGEERAKGNILERFSAQQFPDLHSELNLSSLELGDSALYFCASSVGTSGRRAGELFFGEGSRLTVL.

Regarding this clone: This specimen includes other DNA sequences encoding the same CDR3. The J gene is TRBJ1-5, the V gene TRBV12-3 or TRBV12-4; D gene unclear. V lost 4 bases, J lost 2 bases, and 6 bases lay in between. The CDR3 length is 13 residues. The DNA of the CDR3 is TGTGCCAGCAGTTGGGGAGGCAATCAGCCCCAGCATTTT. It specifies CASSWGGNQPQHF.

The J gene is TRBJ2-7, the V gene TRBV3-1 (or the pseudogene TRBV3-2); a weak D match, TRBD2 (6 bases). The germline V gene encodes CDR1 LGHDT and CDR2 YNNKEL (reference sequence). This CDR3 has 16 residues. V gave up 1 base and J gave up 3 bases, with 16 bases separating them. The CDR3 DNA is TGTGCCAGCAGCCAAGGGGCAGCACGAGCGGGCTACGAGCAGTACTTC. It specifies CASSQGAARAGYEQYF.

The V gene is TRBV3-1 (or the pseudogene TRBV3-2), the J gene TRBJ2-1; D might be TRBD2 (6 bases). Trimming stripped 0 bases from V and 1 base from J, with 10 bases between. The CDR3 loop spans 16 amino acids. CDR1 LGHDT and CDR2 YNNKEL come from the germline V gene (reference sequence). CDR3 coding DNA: TGTGCCAGCAGCCAAGAGTTGACTAGATCCTACAATGAGCAGTTCTTC. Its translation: CASSQELTRSYNEQFF.

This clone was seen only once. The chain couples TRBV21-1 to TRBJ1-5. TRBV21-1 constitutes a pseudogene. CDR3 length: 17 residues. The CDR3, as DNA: TGTGCCAGCAGCAAAGCGCTCGGGGGGGCGAAGAATCAGCCCCAGCATTTT. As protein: CASSKALGGAKNQPQHF.

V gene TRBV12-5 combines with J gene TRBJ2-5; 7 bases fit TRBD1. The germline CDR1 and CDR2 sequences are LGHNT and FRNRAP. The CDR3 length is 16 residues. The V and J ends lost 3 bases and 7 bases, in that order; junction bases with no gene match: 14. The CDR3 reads CASGFARTGTNATQYF. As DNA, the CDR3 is TGTGCTAGTGGTTTTGCCCGGACAGGAACCAATGCGACCCAGTACTTC.

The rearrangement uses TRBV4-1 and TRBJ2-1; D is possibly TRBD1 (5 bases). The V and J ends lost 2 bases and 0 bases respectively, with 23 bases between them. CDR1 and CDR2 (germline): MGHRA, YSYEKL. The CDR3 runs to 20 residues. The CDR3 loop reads CASSQFAQIIQGSSYNEQFF. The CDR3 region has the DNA TGCGCCAGCAGCCAATTTGCACAAATTATTCAGGGCTCCTCCTACAATGAGCAGTTCTTC.

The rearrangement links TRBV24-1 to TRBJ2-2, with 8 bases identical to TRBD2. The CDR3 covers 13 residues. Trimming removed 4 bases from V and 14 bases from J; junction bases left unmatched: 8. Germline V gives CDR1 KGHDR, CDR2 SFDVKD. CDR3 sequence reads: CATSDPREGYLFF. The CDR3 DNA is TGTGCCACCAGTGACCCCCGGGAGGGTTATCTGTTTTTT.

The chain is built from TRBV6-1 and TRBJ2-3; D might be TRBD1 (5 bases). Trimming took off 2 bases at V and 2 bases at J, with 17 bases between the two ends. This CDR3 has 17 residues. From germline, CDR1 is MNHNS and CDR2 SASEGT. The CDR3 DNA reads TGTGCCAGCAGTGAACTAAACACAGGAGCCGACACAGATACGCAGTATTTT. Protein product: CASSELNTGADTDTQYF.

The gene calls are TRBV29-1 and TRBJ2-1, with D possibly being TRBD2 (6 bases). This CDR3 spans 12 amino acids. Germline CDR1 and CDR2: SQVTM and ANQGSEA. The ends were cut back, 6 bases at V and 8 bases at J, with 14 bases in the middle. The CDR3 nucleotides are TGCAGCGTCGCGGACTATTTCGATGAGCAGTTCTTC. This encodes CSVADYFDEQFF.

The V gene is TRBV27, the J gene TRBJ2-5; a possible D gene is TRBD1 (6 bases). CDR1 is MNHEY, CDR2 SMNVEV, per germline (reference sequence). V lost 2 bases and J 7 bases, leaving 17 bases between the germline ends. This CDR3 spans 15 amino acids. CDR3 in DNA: TGTGCCAGCAGTTTAACGGGACAAACCTGGGGGACCCAGTACTTC. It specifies CASSLTGQTWGTQYF.

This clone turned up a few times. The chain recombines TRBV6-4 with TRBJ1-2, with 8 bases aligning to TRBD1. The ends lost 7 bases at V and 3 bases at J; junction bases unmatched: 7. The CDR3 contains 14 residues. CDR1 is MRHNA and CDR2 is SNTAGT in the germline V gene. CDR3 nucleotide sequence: TGTGCCAGCATCCCAAACAGGGGGTACTATGGCTACACCTTC. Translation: CASIPNRGYYGYTF.

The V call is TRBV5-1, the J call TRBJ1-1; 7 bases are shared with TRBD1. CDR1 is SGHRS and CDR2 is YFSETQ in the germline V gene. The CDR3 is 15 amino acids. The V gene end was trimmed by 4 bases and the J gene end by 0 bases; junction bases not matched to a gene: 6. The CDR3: CASSPDGQVNTEAFF. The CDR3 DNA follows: TGCGCCAGCAGCCCTGATGGACAGGTGAACACTGAAGCTTTCTTT.

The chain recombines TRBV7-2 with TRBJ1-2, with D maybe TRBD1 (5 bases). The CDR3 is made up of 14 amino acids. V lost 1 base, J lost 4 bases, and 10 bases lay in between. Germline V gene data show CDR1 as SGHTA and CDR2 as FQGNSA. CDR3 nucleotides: TGTGCCAGCAGCTTAGACACAGGCCTCTATGGCTACACCTTC. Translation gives CASSLDTGLYGYTF. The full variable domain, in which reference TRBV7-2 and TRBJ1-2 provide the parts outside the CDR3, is GAGVSQSPSNKVTEKGKDVELRCDPISGHTALYWYRQSLGQGLEFLIYFQGNSAPDKSGLPSDRFSAERTGGSVSTLTIQRTQQEDSAVYLCASSLDTGLYGYTFGSGTRLTVV.

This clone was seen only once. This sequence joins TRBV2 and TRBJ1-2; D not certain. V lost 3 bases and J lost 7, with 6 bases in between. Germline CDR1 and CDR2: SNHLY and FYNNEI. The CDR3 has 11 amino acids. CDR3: CASSEGSGYTF. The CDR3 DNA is TGTGCCAGCAGTGAGGGGAGTGGCTACACCTTC.

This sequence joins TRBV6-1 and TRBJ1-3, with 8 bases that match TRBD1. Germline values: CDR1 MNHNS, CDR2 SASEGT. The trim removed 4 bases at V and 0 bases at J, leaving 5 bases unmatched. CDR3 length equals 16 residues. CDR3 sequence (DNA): TGTGCCAGCAGTGTTTCAGGGGGCTCCTCTGGAAACACCATATATTTT. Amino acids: CASSVSGGSSGNTIYF.

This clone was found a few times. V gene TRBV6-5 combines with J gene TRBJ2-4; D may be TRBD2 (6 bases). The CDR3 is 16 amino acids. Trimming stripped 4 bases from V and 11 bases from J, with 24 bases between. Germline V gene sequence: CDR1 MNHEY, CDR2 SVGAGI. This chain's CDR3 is CASSSDWTRNSGVQYF. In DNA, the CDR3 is TGTGCCAGCAGTTCGGATTGGACGCGGAACTCGGGGGTTCAGTACTTC.

CDR3 sequence (DNA): TGTGCCAGCAGTGTTATATCAACTGATGAGCAGTTCTTC. Amino acids: CASSVISTDEQFF. The chain employs TRBV2 and TRBJ2-1; D unresolved. Germline V gives CDR1 SNHLY, CDR2 FYNNEI. CDR3 length: 13 residues. V was clipped by 4 bases and J by 8 bases, with 12 bases between them.